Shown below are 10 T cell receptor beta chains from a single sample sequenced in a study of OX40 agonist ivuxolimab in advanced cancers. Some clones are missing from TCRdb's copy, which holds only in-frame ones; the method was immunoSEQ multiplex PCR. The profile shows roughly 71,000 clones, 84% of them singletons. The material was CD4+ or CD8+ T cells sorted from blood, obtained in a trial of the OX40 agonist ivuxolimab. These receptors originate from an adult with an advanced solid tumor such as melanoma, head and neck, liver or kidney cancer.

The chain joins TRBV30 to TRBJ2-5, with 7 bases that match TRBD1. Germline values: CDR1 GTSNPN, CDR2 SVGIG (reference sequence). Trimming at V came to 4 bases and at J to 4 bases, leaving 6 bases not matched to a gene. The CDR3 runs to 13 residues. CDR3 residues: CAWKVRGRETQYF. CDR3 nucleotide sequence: TGTGCCTGGAAGGTTAGGGGGCGAGAGACCCAGTACTTC.

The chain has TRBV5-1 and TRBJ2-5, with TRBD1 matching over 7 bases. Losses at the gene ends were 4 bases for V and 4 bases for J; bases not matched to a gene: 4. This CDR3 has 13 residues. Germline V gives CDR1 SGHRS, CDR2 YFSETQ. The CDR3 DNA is TGCGCCAGCAGCCGGGACAGCGGAGAGACCCAGTACTTC. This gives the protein CASSRDSGETQYF.

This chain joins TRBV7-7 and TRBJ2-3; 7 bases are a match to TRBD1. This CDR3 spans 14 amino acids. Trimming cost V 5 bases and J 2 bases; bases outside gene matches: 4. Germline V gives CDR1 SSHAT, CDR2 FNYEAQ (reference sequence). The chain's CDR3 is CASSPGTATDTQYF. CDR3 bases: TGTGCCAGCAGCCCGGGGACAGCCACAGATACGCAGTATTTT. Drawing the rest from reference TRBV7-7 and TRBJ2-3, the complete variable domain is GAGVSQSPRYKVTKRGQDVTLRCDPISSHATLYWYQQALGQGPEFLTYFNYEAQPDKSGLPSDRFSAERPEGSISTLTIQRTEQRDSAMYRCASSPGTATDTQYFGPGTRLTVL.

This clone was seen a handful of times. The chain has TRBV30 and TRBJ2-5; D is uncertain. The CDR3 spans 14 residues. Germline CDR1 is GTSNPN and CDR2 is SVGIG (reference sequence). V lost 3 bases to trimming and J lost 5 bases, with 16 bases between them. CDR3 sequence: CAWRLGPSEETQYF. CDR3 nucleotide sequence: TGTGCCTGGAGGTTAGGCCCCTCTGAGGAGACCCAGTACTTC.

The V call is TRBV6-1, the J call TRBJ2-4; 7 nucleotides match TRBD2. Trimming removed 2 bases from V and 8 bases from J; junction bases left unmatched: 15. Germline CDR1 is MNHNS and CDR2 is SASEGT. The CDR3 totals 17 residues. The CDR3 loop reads CASSENRRAGAGDIQYF. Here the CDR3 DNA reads TGTGCCAGCAGTGAAAACCGAAGGGCGGGAGCTGGAGACATTCAGTACTTC.

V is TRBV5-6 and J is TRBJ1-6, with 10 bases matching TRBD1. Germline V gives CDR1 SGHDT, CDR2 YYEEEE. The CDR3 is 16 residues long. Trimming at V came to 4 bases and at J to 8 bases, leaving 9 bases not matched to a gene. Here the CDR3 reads CASSPGTGAPDSPLHF. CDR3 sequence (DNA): TGTGCCAGCAGCCCCGGGACAGGGGCGCCGGATTCACCCCTCCACTTT.

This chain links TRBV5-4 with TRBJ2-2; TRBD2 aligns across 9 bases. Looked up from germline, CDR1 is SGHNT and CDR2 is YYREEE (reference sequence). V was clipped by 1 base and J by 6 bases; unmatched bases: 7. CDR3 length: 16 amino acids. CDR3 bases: TGTGCCAGCAGCTTGAGGCGGGGGGGAGGCGCCGGGGAGCTGTTTTTT. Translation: CASSLRRGGGAGELFF. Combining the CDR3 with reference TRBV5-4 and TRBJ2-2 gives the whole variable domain ETGVTQSPTHLIKTRGQQVTLRCSSQSGHNTVSWYQQALGQGPQFIFQYYREEENGRGNFPPRFSGLQFPNYSSELNVNALELDDSALYLCASSLRRGGGAGELFFGEGSRLTVL.

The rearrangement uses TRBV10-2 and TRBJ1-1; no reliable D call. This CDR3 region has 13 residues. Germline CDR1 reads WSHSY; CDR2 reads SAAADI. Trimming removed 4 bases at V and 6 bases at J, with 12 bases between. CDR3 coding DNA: TGCGCCAGCAGTGTAGGTCCTGACGCTGAAGCTTTCTTT. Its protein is CASSVGPDAEAFF.

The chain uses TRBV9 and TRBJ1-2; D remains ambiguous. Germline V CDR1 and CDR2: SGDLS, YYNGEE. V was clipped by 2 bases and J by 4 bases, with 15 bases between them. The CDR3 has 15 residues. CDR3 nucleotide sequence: TGTGCCAGCAGCGTTTATGCTCGACAAACCTATGGCTACACCTTC. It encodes CASSVYARQTYGYTF.

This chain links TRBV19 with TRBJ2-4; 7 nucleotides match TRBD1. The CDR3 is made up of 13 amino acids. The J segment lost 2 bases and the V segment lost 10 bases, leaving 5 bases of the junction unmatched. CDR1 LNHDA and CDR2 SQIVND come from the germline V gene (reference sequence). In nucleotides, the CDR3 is TGTGCCACCCAGACAGGGTCCAAAAACATTCAGTACTTC. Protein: CATQTGSKNIQYF.